Below are 22 T cell receptor beta chains sequenced from a single sample in a study of cytomegalovirus exposure and HLA in healthy donors. PCR employed 60 Vbeta and 13 Jbeta primers. Sequencing was performed with immunoSEQ multiplex PCR; in TCRdb, only in-frame clones are kept and a portion is missing. The table shows 210,000 or so clones, with 60% to 80% occurring only once. The sample consisted of PBMCs. Receptors originate from a man aged 18 to 30 in good health and CMV-seronegative.

This clone showed up just a few times. This rearrangement joins TRBV12-5 to TRBJ2-1, with a weak D call TRBD1 (7 bases). This CDR3 spans 15 amino acids. V lost 6 bases, J lost 5 bases, and 17 bases lay in between. CDR1 and CDR2 from the germline V gene are LGHNT and FRNRAP. The CDR3 reads CASGGGQGVHNEQFF. CDR3 DNA: TGTGCTAGTGGGGGGGGTCAGGGGGTACACAATGAGCAGTTCTTC.

V usage is TRBV27 and J usage is TRBJ1-5, with 8 bases identical to TRBD1. Germline CDR1 reads MNHEY; CDR2 reads SMNVEV (reference sequence). The CDR3 totals 14 residues. The J segment lost 6 bases and the V segment lost 6 bases, leaving 7 bases of the junction unmatched. The CDR3: CASRGQGSAQPQHF. CDR3 sequence (DNA): TGTGCCAGCAGAGGACAGGGTTCGGCTCAGCCCCAGCATTTT.

The V and J genes are TRBV6-6 and TRBJ1-1; perhaps TRBD1 as D (6 bases). V gave up 5 bases and J gave up 1 base, with 11 bases separating them. Germline V gene lookup returns CDR1 MNHNY and CDR2 SVGAGI (reference sequence). The CDR3 is 14 residues long. CDR3 DNA sequence: TGTGCCAGCAGTAAAACGGGACAGAACACTGAAGCTTTCTTT. Translated: CASSKTGQNTEAFF.

The genes are TRBV6-1 and TRBJ1-5; maybe TRBD1 (6 bases). The germline V gene has CDR1 MNHNS and CDR2 SASEGT. The CDR3 has 14 residues. Trimming took 3 bases from V and 4 from J, leaving 10 bases between them. The CDR3 DNA is TGTGCCAGCAGTGATGGGGGGGCTAATCAGCCCCAGCATTTT. It is translated as CASSDGGANQPQHF.

This clone was picked up one time. J is TRBJ2-4 and V is TRBV11-3; D might be TRBD2 (6 bases). Looked up from germline, CDR1 is SGHNT and CDR2 is YENEEA. The CDR3 sequence is 13 residues long. V was pared by 5 bases and J by 9 bases, with 14 bases between. The chain's CDR3 is CASSPLTEGIQYF. The CDR3 nucleotides read TGTGCCAGCAGCCCCTTAACGGAGGGCATTCAGTACTTC.

V usage is TRBV28 and J usage is TRBJ2-7; D is perhaps TRBD1 (5 bases). The V gene's germline CDR1 is MDHEN and CDR2 SYDVKM. This CDR3 has 13 residues. Trimming took 5 bases from V and 2 from J, leaving 10 bases between them. The CDR3 nucleotides read TGTGCCAGCAGTCCAGGGATTACCTACGAGCAGTACTTC. This encodes CASSPGITYEQYF.

The gene calls are TRBV7-9 and TRBJ2-1; 9 bases line up with TRBD1. After removal of 5 bases from V and 6 bases from J, the junction contained 8 bases not matched to a gene. Germline values: CDR1 SEHNR, CDR2 FQNEAQ (reference sequence). The CDR3 sequence is 15 residues long. The CDR3 is CASSEGQGTVNEQFF. The CDR3 DNA follows: TGTGCCAGCAGCGAGGGACAGGGTACCGTCAATGAGCAGTTCTTC.

V and J are TRBV30 and TRBJ1-2; 9 nucleotides line up with TRBD1. This CDR3 is 15 amino acids long. Germline V CDR1 and CDR2: GTSNPN, SVGIG (reference sequence). Germline trimming cut 3 bases from V and 7 bases from J; bases unmatched to any gene: 12. Written as DNA, the CDR3 is TGTGCCTGGAGGACAACAGGGGGCCCGAGGATTGGCTACACCTTC. Its protein is CAWRTTGGPRIGYTF.

The genes are TRBV10-3 and TRBJ1-1; tentatively, D is TRBD1 (6 bases). The V end was cut by 10 bases, the J end by 11 bases, with 35 bases between. The germline gives CDR1 ENHRY, CDR2 SYGVKD. The CDR3 runs 17 residues. The CDR3 region is CATAEGEWYSNRNVAFF. The CDR3, as DNA: TGTGCCACCGCTGAGGGGGAATGGTACTCTAACAGGAATGTGGCTTTCTTT.

This clone was picked up a small number of times. V and J are TRBV15 and TRBJ1-5; tentative D call: TRBD1 (6 bases). Trimming removed 0 bases at V and 7 bases at J, with 13 bases between. Germline CDR1 reads LNHNV; CDR2 reads YYDKDF (reference sequence). This CDR3 is 15 amino acids long. In nucleotides, the CDR3 is TGTGCCACCAGCAGAGATCTGGGGGCAGGGCAGCCCCAGCATTTT. The encoded protein is CATSRDLGAGQPQHF.

This chain connects TRBV7-2 to TRBJ2-5, with D maybe TRBD1 (5 bases). Germline CDR1 SGHTA, CDR2 FQGNSA. The V end lost 1 base, the J end lost 5 bases, and 14 bases lay between the germline ends. This CDR3 has 15 residues. CDR3 region: CASSLVSAGQETQYF. The CDR3 DNA reads TGTGCCAGCAGCTTAGTATCGGCAGGGCAGGAGACCCAGTACTTC. The entire variable domain, with the rest obtained from reference TRBV7-2 and TRBJ2-5, is as follows: GAGVSQSPSNKVTEKGKDVELRCDPISGHTALYWYRQSLGQGLEFLIYFQGNSAPDKSGLPSDRFSAERTGGSVSTLTIQRTQQEDSAVYLCASSLVSAGQETQYFGPGTRLLVL.

The chain has TRBV4-1 and TRBJ2-2; unclear D gene. The CDR3 extends over 15 amino acids. CDR1 MGHRA and CDR2 YSYEKL come from the germline V gene. The V end lost 0 bases, the J end lost 0 bases, and 5 bases lay between the germline ends. This chain's CDR3 is CASSQEAANTGELFF. CDR3 sequence (DNA): TGCGCCAGCAGCCAAGAGGCGGCGAACACCGGGGAGCTGTTTTTT.

This sequence joins TRBV6-5 and TRBJ2-7; 8 nucleotides align to TRBD2. After removal of 2 bases from V and 2 bases from J, the junction contained 2 bases not matched to a gene. The length of the CDR3 is 14 residues. The germline gives CDR1 MNHEY, CDR2 SVGAGI. CDR3 nucleotide sequence: TGTGCCAGCAGTTACACGGGAGGGGCCTACGAGCAGTACTTC. Translating it yields CASSYTGGAYEQYF.

J is TRBJ2-1 and V is TRBV7-2; the D is unclear. The germline gives CDR1 SGHTA, CDR2 FQGNSA. The CDR3 runs to 14 residues. V was clipped by 5 bases and J by 4 bases, with 12 bases between them. CDR3 protein: CASSPYHRYNEQFF. CDR3 coding DNA: TGTGCCAGCAGCCCCTACCACCGTTACAATGAGCAGTTCTTC.

The rearrangement links TRBV2 to TRBJ1-1, with D possibly matching TRBD1 (6 bases). Germline values: CDR1 SNHLY, CDR2 FYNNEI. V was cut by 4 bases and J by 4 bases, with 13 bases left in between. The CDR3 consists of 14 residues. The CDR3 region is CASSGRQGITEAFF. CDR3 sequence (DNA): TGTGCCAGCAGTGGAAGGCAGGGGATCACTGAAGCTTTCTTT. Filled out from reference TRBV2 and TRBJ1-1, the complete variable domain reads EPEVTQTPSHQVTQMGQEVILRCVPISNHLYFYWYRQILGQKVEFLVSFYNNEISEKSEIFDDQFSVERPDGSNFTLKIRSTKLEDSAMYFCASSGRQGITEAFFGQGTRLTVV.

V is TRBV6-5 and J is TRBJ2-5; weak D call: TRBD2 (7 bases). The CDR3 runs 14 residues. CDR1 is MNHEY, CDR2 SVGAGI, per germline. V lost 7 bases to trimming and J lost 1 base, with 13 bases between them. The CDR3 reads CASKGGGLQETQYF. The CDR3 DNA follows: TGTGCCAGCAAGGGGGGGGGACTCCAAGAGACCCAGTACTTC.

In this sample, this clone turned up once. CDR3 DNA sequence: TGCGCCAGCAGCCAAGTTGGACAGGGCGATGAGCAGTTCTTC. It specifies CASSQVGQGDEQFF. V and J are TRBV4-3 and TRBJ2-1, with TRBD1 identical over 8 bases. V lost 1 base and J lost 8; bases outside the gene matches: 4. The germline V gene encodes CDR1 LGHNA and CDR2 YSLEER. CDR3 size: 14 residues.

This chain connects TRBV7-8 to TRBJ2-1; tentatively, D is TRBD1 (5 bases). With 1 base removed from V and 6 bases from J, the gap between germline ends came to 10 bases. Germline values: CDR1 SGHVS, CDR2 FQNEAQ. This CDR3 has 14 amino acids. CDR3 nucleotide sequence: TGTGCCAGCAGCTTAGGTAGAAGGGGCAATGAGCAGTTCTTC. Amino acids: CASSLGRRGNEQFF.

The chain recombines TRBV5-6 with TRBJ2-7; possibly TRBD1 for D (6 bases). Germline values: CDR1 SGHDT, CDR2 YYEEEE. CDR3 size: 13 residues. Trimming pared 5 bases from V and 3 bases from J, leaving 12 bases between. Written as DNA, the CDR3 is TGTGCCAGCAGTTACGACAGGTTCTACGAGCAGTACTTC. Protein sequence: CASSYDRFYEQYF. Using reference TRBV5-6 and TRBJ2-7 for the parts outside the CDR3, the full variable domain is DAGVTQSPTHLIKTRGQQVTLRCSPKSGHDTVSWYQQALGQGPQFIFQYYEEEERQRGNFPDRFSGHQFPNYSSELNVNALLLGDSALYLCASSYDRFYEQYFGPGTRLTVT.

The V gene is TRBV25-1, the J gene TRBJ2-7, with TRBD2 identical over 7 bases. The V segment lost 3 bases and the J segment 1 base; nucleotides outside the gene matches: 6. CDR1 and CDR2 from the germline V gene are MGHDK and SYGVNS. The CDR3 has 15 residues. CDR3 in DNA: TGTGCCAGCAGTGACAGGGAGGGAGATTCCTACGAGCAGTACTTC. It encodes CASSDREGDSYEQYF.

The chain has TRBV6-5 and TRBJ2-7; 9 positions match TRBD2. The V and J ends lost 6 bases and 1 base, in that order; junction bases with no gene match: 4. The CDR3 is 14 amino acids. Germline loops: CDR1 MNHEY, CDR2 SVGAGI. As DNA, the CDR3 is TGTGCCAGCAGGGTCCTAGCGGGATCCTACGAGCAGTACTTC. This sequence encodes CASRVLAGSYEQYF.

This chain uses TRBV7-2 with TRBJ2-5; D may be TRBD2 (5 bases). The J call may be in error: the DNA end matches TRBJ2-7 better. The CDR3 covers 14 residues. The germline V gene encodes CDR1 SGHTA and CDR2 FQGNSA. The CDR3 DNA follows: TGTGCCAGCAGCTCAAGGTCAGCGGACCACGAGCAGTACTTC. Translating it yields CASSSRSADHEQYF.